This T cell receptor beta chain comes out of a study of blood T cell repertoires in COVID-19. Original processing methods: Amplification of reference gene primers provided the estimated nucleated cell counts. Sequencing used immunoSEQ multiplex PCR; TCRdb keeps in-frame clones, though not all of them. V, J and clone size were drawn from that table, and D and trimming were deduced from the DNA. The data show 350,000 to 450,000 clones, with about nine tenths seen just once and approximately 1.5% held by the top ten. CDR1 is LNHNV and CDR2 is YYDKDF in the germline V gene (reference sequence). CDR3 length: 13 residues. Trimming removed 1 base from V and 8 bases from J, with 9 bases in between.

The receptor was derived from a woman aged 40 to 55 with COVID-19, enrolled during active disease. Sample: peripheral blood. The V and J genes are TRBV15 and TRBJ2-1, with D maybe TRBD2 (5 bases). The CDR3 DNA follows: TGTGCCACCAGCAGAGGGCTGCGGGATGAGCAGTTCTTC. It codes for CATSRGLRDEQFF.